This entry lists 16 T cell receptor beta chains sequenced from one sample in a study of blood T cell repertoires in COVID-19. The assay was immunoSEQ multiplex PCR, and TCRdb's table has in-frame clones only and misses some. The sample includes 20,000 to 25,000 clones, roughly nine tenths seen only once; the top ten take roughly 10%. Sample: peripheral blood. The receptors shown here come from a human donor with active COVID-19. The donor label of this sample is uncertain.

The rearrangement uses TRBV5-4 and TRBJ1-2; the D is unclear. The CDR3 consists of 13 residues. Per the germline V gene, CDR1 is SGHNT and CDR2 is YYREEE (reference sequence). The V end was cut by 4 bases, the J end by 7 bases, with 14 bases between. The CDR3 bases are TGTGCCAGCAGCCTCGAGTTAGTTCCTGGCTACACCTTC. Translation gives CASSLELVPGYTF. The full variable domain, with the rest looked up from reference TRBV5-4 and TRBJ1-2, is ETGVTQSPTHLIKTRGQQVTLRCSSQSGHNTVSWYQQALGQGPQFIFQYYREEENGRGNFPPRFSGLQFPNYSSELNVNALELDDSALYLCASSLELVPGYTFGSGTRLTVV.

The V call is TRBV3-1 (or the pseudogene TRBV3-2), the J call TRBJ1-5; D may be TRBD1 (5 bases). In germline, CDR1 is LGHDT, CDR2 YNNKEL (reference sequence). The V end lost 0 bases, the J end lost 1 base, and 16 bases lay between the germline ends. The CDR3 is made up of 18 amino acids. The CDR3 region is CASSQDRGGDASNQPQHF. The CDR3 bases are TGTGCCAGCAGCCAAGATCGGGGGGGGGACGCAAGCAATCAGCCCCAGCATTTT.

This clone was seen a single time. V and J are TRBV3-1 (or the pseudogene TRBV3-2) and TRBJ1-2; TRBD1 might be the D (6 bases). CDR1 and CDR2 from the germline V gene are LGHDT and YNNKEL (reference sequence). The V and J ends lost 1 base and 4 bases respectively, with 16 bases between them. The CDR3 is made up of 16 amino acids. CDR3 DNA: TGTGCCAGCAGCCAAGCGGACCCAGGGGCCTTCTATGGCTACACCTTC. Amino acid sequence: CASSQADPGAFYGYTF.

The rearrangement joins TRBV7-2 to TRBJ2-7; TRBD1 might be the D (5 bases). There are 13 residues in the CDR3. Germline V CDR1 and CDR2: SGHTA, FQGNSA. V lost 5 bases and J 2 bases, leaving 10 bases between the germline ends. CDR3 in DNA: TGTGCCAGCAGCGTCAGGGTACCCTACGAGCAGTACTTC. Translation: CASSVRVPYEQYF.

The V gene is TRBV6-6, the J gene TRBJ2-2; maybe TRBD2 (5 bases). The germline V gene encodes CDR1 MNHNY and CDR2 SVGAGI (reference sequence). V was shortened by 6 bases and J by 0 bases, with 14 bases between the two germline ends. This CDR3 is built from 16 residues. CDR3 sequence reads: CASSPVAAANTGELFF. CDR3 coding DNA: TGTGCCAGCAGCCCCGTGGCAGCGGCGAACACCGGGGAGCTGTTTTTT.

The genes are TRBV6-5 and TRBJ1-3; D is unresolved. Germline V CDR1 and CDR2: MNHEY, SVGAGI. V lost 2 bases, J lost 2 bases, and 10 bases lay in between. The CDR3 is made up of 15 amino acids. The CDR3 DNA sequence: TGTGCCAGCAGTTACCGGGGAGCTCCTGGAAACACCATATATTTT. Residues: CASSYRGAPGNTIYF.

The chain's CDR3 is CASSTRQSDGYTF. In DNA form, the CDR3 reads TGTGCCAGCAGTACCCGACAGTCGGATGGCTACACCTTC. This sequence joins TRBV6-6 and TRBJ1-2; tentatively, D is TRBD1 (5 bases). The CDR3 totals 13 residues. Between the trimmed V and J ends, which lost 5 bases and 6 bases, there was a span of 13 bases. Germline assignment: CDR1 MNHNY and CDR2 SVGAGI (reference sequence).

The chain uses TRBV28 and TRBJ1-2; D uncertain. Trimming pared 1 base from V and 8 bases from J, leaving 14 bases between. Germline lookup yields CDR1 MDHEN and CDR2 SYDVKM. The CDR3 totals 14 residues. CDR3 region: CASSLSARLWGYTF. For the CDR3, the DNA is TGTGCCAGCAGTTTATCCGCCAGACTGTGGGGCTACACCTTC.

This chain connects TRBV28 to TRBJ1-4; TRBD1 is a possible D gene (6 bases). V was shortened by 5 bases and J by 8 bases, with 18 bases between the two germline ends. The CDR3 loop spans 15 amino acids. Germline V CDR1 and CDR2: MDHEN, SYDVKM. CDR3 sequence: CASSPYRAFGEKLFF. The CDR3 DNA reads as TGTGCCAGCAGTCCCTACAGGGCTTTTGGGGAAAAACTGTTTTTT.

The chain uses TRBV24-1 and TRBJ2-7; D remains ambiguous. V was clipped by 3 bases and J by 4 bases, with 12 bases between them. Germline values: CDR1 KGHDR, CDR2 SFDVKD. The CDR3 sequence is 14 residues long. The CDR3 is CATSDRGGLYEQYF. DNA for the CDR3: TGTGCCACCAGTGATAGAGGTGGTCTTTACGAGCAGTACTTC.

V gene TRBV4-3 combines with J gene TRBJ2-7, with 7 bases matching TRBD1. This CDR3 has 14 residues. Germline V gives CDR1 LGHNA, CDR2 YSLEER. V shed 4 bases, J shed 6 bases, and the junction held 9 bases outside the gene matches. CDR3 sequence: CASSLDRASSEQYF. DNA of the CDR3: TGCGCCAGCAGCCTAGACAGGGCTTCCAGCGAGCAGTACTTC.

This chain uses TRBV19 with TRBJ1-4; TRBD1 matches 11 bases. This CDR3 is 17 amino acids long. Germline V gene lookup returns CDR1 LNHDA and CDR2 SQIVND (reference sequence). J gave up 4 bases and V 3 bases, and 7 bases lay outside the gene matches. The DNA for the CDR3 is TGTGCCAGTAGTATCGGACAGGGGGCGAACCGTAATGAAAAACTGTTTTTT. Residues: CASSIGQGANRNEKLFF.

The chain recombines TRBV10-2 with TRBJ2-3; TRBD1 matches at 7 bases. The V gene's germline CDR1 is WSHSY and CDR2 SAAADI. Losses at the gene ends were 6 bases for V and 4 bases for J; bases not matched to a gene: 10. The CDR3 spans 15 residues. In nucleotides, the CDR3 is TGCGCCAGCAGGGATAGGGGGCGTGGGGCAGATACGCAGTATTTT. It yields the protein CASRDRGRGADTQYF.

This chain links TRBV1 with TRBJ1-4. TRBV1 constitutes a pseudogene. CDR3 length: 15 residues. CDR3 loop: CTSSRGGRTNEKLFF. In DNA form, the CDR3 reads TGCACCAGCAGCCGGGGGGGTCGAACTAATGAAAAACTGTTTTTT.

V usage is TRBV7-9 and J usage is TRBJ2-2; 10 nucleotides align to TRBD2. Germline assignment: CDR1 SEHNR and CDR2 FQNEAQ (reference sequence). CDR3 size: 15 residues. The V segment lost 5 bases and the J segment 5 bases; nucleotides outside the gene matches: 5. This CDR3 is CASSAAGGGTGELFF. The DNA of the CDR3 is TGTGCCAGCAGCGCAGCGGGAGGGGGGACCGGGGAGCTGTTTTTT. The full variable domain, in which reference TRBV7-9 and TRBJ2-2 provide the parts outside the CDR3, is DTGVSQNPRHKITKRGQNVTFRCDPISEHNRLYWYRQTLGQGPEFLTYFQNEAQLEKSRLLSDRFSAERPKGSFSTLEIQRTEQGDSAMYLCASSAAGGGTGELFFGEGSRLTVL.

CDR3 sequence reads: CASSSEDRGDVRETQYF. The CDR3 DNA sequence: TGTGCCAGCAGTTCCGAAGACAGGGGAGATGTTAGGGAGACCCAGTACTTC. This sequence joins TRBV28 and TRBJ2-5, with TRBD1 matching over 8 bases. CDR1 and CDR2 (germline): MDHEN, SYDVKM. The length of the CDR3 is 17 residues. The V and J ends lost 4 bases and 5 bases, in that order; junction bases with no gene match: 15. The whole variable domain, remainder taken from reference TRBV28 and TRBJ2-5, is DVKVTQSSRYLVKRTGEKVFLECVQDMDHENMFWYRQDPGLGLRLIYFSYDVKMKEKGDIPEGYSVSREKKERFSLILESASTNQTSMYLCASSSEDRGDVRETQYFGPGTRLLVL.